This TCR beta chain was sequenced during a study of blood T cells in healthy people across ages. Across the study: About one barcoded beta molecule per two T cells came from capture by template switching.

As for this clonotype: Its cognate antigen is unknown.

The ends were cut back, 1 base at V and 2 bases at J, with 11 bases in the middle. The germline gives CDR1 SGDLS, CDR2 YYNGEE. This CDR3 has 15 residues. Primed by a sample-barcoded 5' primer and a J-beta primer mix, a second PCR proceeded for about 7 to 12 cycles. One entry per CDR3 protein results from TCRdb running MiXCR on the 5' RACE reads. This table holds about 1 million distinct CDR3 sequences, 45% found once. Study results and limitations: While age rose, TCR beta diversity per million T cells dropped in a roughly linear way. A strong correlation was found between TCR beta diversity and the percentage of naive T cells.

The sequenced material came from blood. The chain links TRBV9 to TRBJ2-3, with D perhaps TRBD2 (6 bases). This receptor was obtained from a woman aged 60-75 years in good health. This CDR3 reads CASSVTAGLTDTQYF. The CDR3 nucleotides read TGTGCCAGCAGCGTAACGGCGGGACTCACAGATACGCAGTATTTT.